The 20 T cell receptor beta chains reported below all come from one sample, sequenced in a study of vaccination effects on CD4 cells after COVID-19. Antigens for these TCRs are unknown. The repertoire was sequenced with immunoSEQ multiplex PCR; TCRdb's copy has only in-frame clones and lacks some. The table includes 37,000 or so clones, around two thirds detected once. The authors isolated CD4+ T cells after about 10 days of culture. Either the BNT162b2 or mRNA-1273 vaccine was given to participants in two doses. Sequences were derived from CD4+ T cells from PBMCs cultured without peptide, sampled after COVID-19 vaccination. The source of these receptors is a human donor who received a COVID-19 vaccine.

J is TRBJ1-5 and V is TRBV30, with D perhaps matching TRBD1 (6 bases). The V gene's germline CDR1 is GTSNPN and CDR2 SVGIG (reference sequence). The CDR3 is made up of 15 amino acids. V gave up 4 bases and J gave up 0 bases, with 13 bases separating them. The CDR3 bases are TGTGCCTGGAACCCGATGGGGGCTAGCAATCAGCCCCAGCATTTT. Its protein is CAWNPMGASNQPQHF.

This chain uses TRBV4-2 with TRBJ1-1; TRBD1 matches 7 bases. V lost 7 bases and J lost 0; bases outside the gene matches: 5. This CDR3 contains 14 residues. The germline V gene encodes CDR1 LGHNA and CDR2 YNFKEQ. The CDR3 protein is CASTPDRMNTEAFF. The CDR3 coding sequence is TGTGCCAGCACCCCGGACAGGATGAACACTGAAGCTTTCTTT.

A word on this clone: The sample carries other DNA sequences with the same CDR3. V gene TRBV3-1 (or the pseudogene TRBV3-2) combines with J gene TRBJ2-3; D is possibly TRBD2 (6 bases). Trimming removed 4 bases at V and 0 bases at J, with 11 bases between. The CDR3 consists of 15 residues. Germline V gene lookup returns CDR1 LGHDT and CDR2 YNNKEL (reference sequence). This CDR3 is CASSPTGTSTDTQYF. In DNA, the CDR3 is TGTGCCAGCAGCCCAACTGGGACTAGCACAGATACGCAGTATTTT.

The rearrangement uses TRBV19 and TRBJ2-2; TRBD2 agrees at 12 bases. Germline trimming cut 2 bases from V and 6 bases from J; bases unmatched to any gene: 4. Germline V gene data show CDR1 as LNHDA and CDR2 as SQIVND (reference sequence). The CDR3 totals 16 residues. CDR3 residues: CASSISSGRVPGELFF. CDR3 coding DNA: TGTGCCAGTAGTATATCTAGCGGGAGGGTACCCGGGGAGCTGTTTTTT.

This sequence joins TRBV6-1 and TRBJ1-5; no clear D gene. V lost 1 base and J 6 bases, leaving 13 bases between the germline ends. Germline V gene data show CDR1 as MNHNS and CDR2 as SASEGT. This CDR3 is 15 amino acids long. CDR3 DNA: TGTGCCAGCAGTGAAGTTCCGGGGATCGGTCAGCCCCAGCATTTT. This encodes CASSEVPGIGQPQHF.

The genes are TRBV7-8 and TRBJ2-1; TRBD2 matches 11 bases. The V segment lost 6 bases and the J segment 9 bases; nucleotides outside the gene matches: 16. There are 17 residues in the CDR3. Germline-derived CDR1 and CDR2 are SGHVS and FQNEAQ. The CDR3, as DNA: TGTGCCAGCAGGATCGGCCCAACTAGCGGGAGTTTTGGTGAGCAGTTCTTC. This encodes CASRIGPTSGSFGEQFF.

On this clone: The CDR3 end shows no conserved phenylalanine or tryptophan, and so a read error is likely. The DNA is left out, because the CDR3 cannot be placed on it with certainty; the CDR3 is given as TCRdb lists it. The chain joins TRBV10-3 to TRBJ2-7; the D call of TRBD1 is as the table states it, not checked on the DNA. The CDR3 contains 16 residues when both ends are counted. Germline CDR1 is ENHRY and CDR2 is SYGVKD. CDR3 sequence reads: CAISVPEDRGLRALLL.

This clone was counted between two and nine times. This chain links TRBV6-1 with TRBJ1-2, with D uncertain. Germline CDR1 reads MNHNS; CDR2 reads SASEGT. CDR3 size: 12 residues. V gave up 2 bases and J gave up 8 bases, with 9 bases separating them. CDR3 residues: CASSELRVGYTF. CDR3 bases: TGTGCCAGCAGTGAATTAAGGGTGGGCTACACCTTC.

The chain links TRBV12-5 to TRBJ2-3; D may be TRBD2 (6 bases). Trimming stripped 0 bases from V and 4 bases from J, with 17 bases between. This CDR3 has 17 amino acids. The germline gives CDR1 LGHNT, CDR2 FRNRAP. CDR3 region: CASGLVLTGVGPDTQYF. The DNA of the CDR3 is TGTGCTAGTGGTTTGGTATTGACGGGAGTGGGTCCAGATACGCAGTATTTT.

This clone turned up a few times. The rearrangement uses TRBV3-1 (or the pseudogene TRBV3-2) and TRBJ1-3, with TRBD1 matching over 8 bases. Trimming took 1 base from V and 8 from J; bases not matched to a gene: 13. The CDR3 has 17 residues. CDR1 is LGHDT, CDR2 YNNKEL, per germline (reference sequence). The CDR3 DNA reads as TGTGCCAGCAGCCAAGCATCAGGGGGCGCGTCTAAATACACCATATATTTT. It is translated as CASSQASGGASKYTIYF.

V is TRBV2 and J is TRBJ1-5, with D unresolved. Trimming cost V 3 bases and J 3 bases, with 12 bases left between them. Germline CDR1 is SNHLY and CDR2 is FYNNEI. This CDR3 comprises 15 residues. CDR3 residues: CASSDDQRYNQPQHF. The DNA of the CDR3 is TGTGCCAGCAGTGACGACCAGAGGTACAATCAGCCCCAGCATTTT.

The rearrangement uses TRBV6-6 and TRBJ2-3; TRBD2 agrees at 7 bases. The CDR3 runs 14 residues. Per the germline V gene, CDR1 is MNHNY and CDR2 is SVGAGI (reference sequence). Unmatched junction bases numbered 9, after V lost 8 bases and J lost 4 bases. The CDR3 region has the DNA TGTGCCAGCTTACGGGGGGTCGGGGCAGATACGCAGTATTTT. Protein: CASLRGVGADTQYF.

This rearrangement joins TRBV5-1 to TRBJ2-2; tentatively, D is TRBD1 (6 bases). V lost 4 bases and J 6 bases, leaving 16 bases between the germline ends. Per germline, CDR1 SGHRS and CDR2 YFSETQ. The CDR3 covers 15 residues. CDR3 amino acids: CASSANRVRAGELFF. The CDR3 DNA reads as TGCGCCAGCAGCGCAAACAGGGTTCGCGCCGGGGAGCTGTTTTTT.

The V gene is TRBV6-6, the J gene TRBJ1-3; TRBD1 is a possible D gene (6 bases). Trimming cost V 5 bases and J 1 base, with 18 bases left between them. The CDR3 sequence is 17 residues long. Looked up from germline, CDR1 is MNHNY and CDR2 is SVGAGI (reference sequence). CDR3: CASSLTGTDMSGNTIYF. In DNA, the CDR3 is TGTGCCAGCAGTCTTACAGGGACCGACATGTCTGGAAACACCATATATTTT.

V gene TRBV30 combines with J gene TRBJ2-1, with TRBD2 identical over 9 bases. The J segment lost 9 bases and the V segment lost 5 bases, leaving 17 bases of the junction unmatched. The germline V gene encodes CDR1 GTSNPN and CDR2 SVGIG (reference sequence). The CDR3 spans 16 residues. CDR3 nucleotide sequence: TGTGCCTGGGGGGAACAGGGGACGCGGGGGGGCATTGAGCAGTTCTTC. Protein: CAWGEQGTRGGIEQFF.

The chain uses TRBV27 and TRBJ1-2, with D possibly being TRBD1 (5 bases). Germline-derived CDR1 and CDR2 are MNHEY and SMNVEV (reference sequence). The CDR3 runs to 13 residues. V was clipped by 3 bases and J by 5 bases, with 10 bases between them. The CDR3 loop reads CASSFGHNYGYTF. CDR3 DNA: TGTGCCAGCAGTTTCGGACACAATTATGGCTACACCTTC.

The chain links TRBV5-1 to TRBJ1-2, with 8 bases fitting TRBD1. This CDR3 spans 15 amino acids. Unmatched junction bases numbered 6, after V lost 1 base and J lost 4 bases. Germline CDR1 reads SGHRS; CDR2 reads YFSETQ. The CDR3 sequence: CASSLLTGGAYGYTF. The CDR3 DNA is TGCGCCAGCAGCTTGTTAACAGGGGGTGCCTATGGCTACACCTTC. Full variable domain (remainder filled in from reference TRBV5-1 and TRBJ1-2): KAGVTQTPRYLIKTRGQQVTLSCSPISGHRSVSWYQQTPGQGLQFLFEYFSETQRNKGNFPGRFSGRQFSNSRSEMNVSTLELGDSALYLCASSLLTGGAYGYTFGSGTRLTVV.

The CDR3: CASSPQGNTGELFF. CDR3 sequence (DNA): TGTGCCAGCAGCCCACAGGGGAACACCGGGGAGCTGTTTTTT. This rearrangement joins TRBV6-6 to TRBJ2-2, with a weak D call TRBD1 (6 bases). From germline, CDR1 is MNHNY and CDR2 SVGAGI (reference sequence). The CDR3 sequence is 14 residues long. V was shortened by 6 bases and J by 1 base, with 9 bases between the two germline ends.

Here the CDR3 reads CAWSPRALRTDTQYF. The CDR3 region has the DNA TGTGCCTGGAGCCCAAGGGCCCTTAGGACAGATACGCAGTATTTT. V usage is TRBV30 and J usage is TRBJ2-3; D unresolved. CDR1 GTSNPN and CDR2 SVGIG come from the germline V gene (reference sequence). This CDR3 is built from 15 residues. Trimming removed 3 bases from V and 3 bases from J, with 16 bases in between.

V usage is TRBV19 and J usage is TRBJ1-5; a possible D gene is TRBD1 (6 bases). V dropped 5 bases and J dropped 6 bases, with 14 bases sitting between them. Germline CDR1 LNHDA, CDR2 SQIVND (reference sequence). The CDR3 length is 14 residues. The CDR3 DNA reads TGTGCCAGTAGTCGGCAGGGGATGAGTCAGCCCCAGCATTTT. As protein: CASSRQGMSQPQHF.